Below are 23 T cell receptor beta chains sequenced from a single sample in a study of identical twins' blood T cells. TCRdb called the 5' RACE reads again in MiXCR, with one record for every CDR3 protein. The table includes fewer than 450,000 distinct CDR3 sequences, around 30% detected once. Material: PBMCs. The source of these receptors is a woman between 18 and 55 years old in good health.

The chain links TRBV12-5 to TRBJ1-1; no clear D. The germline V gene has CDR1 LGHNT and CDR2 FRNRAP. Trimming stripped 6 bases from V and 3 bases from J, with 5 bases between. The CDR3 loop spans 11 amino acids. The CDR3 DNA reads TGTGCTAGTGGGGAATACACTGAAGCTTTCTTT. This codes for CASGEYTEAFF.

The V gene is TRBV5-1, the J gene TRBJ2-1; TRBD1 aligns across 9 bases. J was trimmed by 8 bases and V by 4 bases; bases with no gene match: 10. Germline CDR1 is SGHRS and CDR2 is YFSETQ. The CDR3 is made up of 15 amino acids. In DNA, the CDR3 is TGCGCCAGCAGCACCTCGGGACAGGGTAACCATGAGCAGTTCTTC. Translated: CASSTSGQGNHEQFF.

The chain carries TRBV5-1 and TRBJ2-1, with D unclear. Germline values: CDR1 SGHRS, CDR2 YFSETQ. V gave up 4 bases and J gave up 8 bases, with 13 bases separating them. The CDR3 is made up of 13 amino acids. This CDR3 reads CASSPTVSHEQFF. The CDR3 bases are TGCGCCAGCAGCCCAACAGTTAGCCATGAGCAGTTCTTC.

The sample holds one count of this clonotype. CDR3 in DNA: TGCAGTGCAGACCCCGGGACTAGCATAACAGATACGCAGTATTTT. Its translation: CSADPGTSITDTQYF. The chain uses TRBV20-1 and TRBJ2-3; 9 bases line up with TRBD2. Germline-derived CDR1 and CDR2 are DFQATT and SNEGSKA (reference sequence). J gave up 3 bases and V 6 bases, and 10 bases lay outside the gene matches. CDR3 length: 15 amino acids.

Turning to this clonotype: Compared with germline, one end of the junction differs, possibly owing to a read error. The V gene is TRBV9, the J gene TRBJ1-1; 10 bases fit TRBD1. Germline V gives CDR1 SGDLS, CDR2 YYNGEE. The CDR3 is made up of 15 amino acids. The CDR3 is CASGVGQGTNTEAFF. For the CDR3, the DNA is TGTGCCAGCGGCGTGGGACAGGGGACCAACACTGAAGCTTTCTTT.

V is TRBV20-1 and J is TRBJ2-5, with unresolved D. This CDR3 region has 15 residues. The V gene lost 0 bases and the J gene lost 1 base, with 12 bases spanning the gap. Looked up from germline, CDR1 is DFQATT and CDR2 is SNEGSKA (reference sequence). The DNA for the CDR3 is TGCAGTGCTAGAGATTCTTCTGATTTCCAAGAGACCCAGTACTTC. This gives the protein CSARDSSDFQETQYF.

This clonotype was found once. This chain joins TRBV20-1 and TRBJ1-1; D remains ambiguous. Trimming pared 4 bases from V and 4 bases from J, leaving 7 bases between. Per germline, CDR1 DFQATT and CDR2 SNEGSKA (reference sequence). The CDR3 runs 11 residues. In DNA, the CDR3 is TGCAGTGCTACTAGTTGCACTGAAGCTTTCTTT. Residues: CSATSCTEAFF.

This chain joins TRBV11-2 and TRBJ2-7, with TRBD1 as a possible D gene (6 bases). This CDR3 has 14 residues. The germline V gene encodes CDR1 SGHAT and CDR2 FQNNGV. Trimming pared 3 bases from V and 3 bases from J, leaving 12 bases between. CDR3 amino acids: CASSFPGHFYEQYF. The CDR3 nucleotides are TGTGCCAGCAGCTTTCCGGGACACTTCTACGAGCAGTACTTC.

This clonotype was recorded at least ten times. This rearrangement joins TRBV18 to TRBJ2-1; D not certain. Looked up from germline, CDR1 is KGHSH and CDR2 is LQKENI. The length of the CDR3 is 13 residues. Trimming took 5 bases from V and 4 from J, leaving 9 bases between them. The CDR3: CASSLGRYNEQFF. The CDR3 coding sequence is TGTGCCAGCTCATTGGGCCGATACAATGAGCAGTTCTTC.

V usage is TRBV5-1 and J usage is TRBJ1-1, with 8 nucleotides matching TRBD1. The CDR3 extends over 14 amino acids. Germline loops: CDR1 SGHRS, CDR2 YFSETQ. Germline trimming cut 6 bases from V and 4 bases from J; bases unmatched to any gene: 8. The CDR3 DNA reads TGCGCCAGCACCCGACAGGGGATGGGCACTGAAGCTTTCTTT. It specifies CASTRQGMGTEAFF.

This clonotype came up a few times. This chain connects TRBV29-1 to TRBJ1-1; a weak D match, TRBD1 (5 bases). The ends were cut back, 6 bases at V and 1 base at J, with 15 bases in the middle. The length of the CDR3 is 14 residues. Germline lookup yields CDR1 SQVTM and CDR2 ANQGSEA. The CDR3, as DNA: TGCAGCGTCGGGGGGTTATATGAGAACACTGAAGCTTTCTTT. Translated, it gives CSVGGLYENTEAFF.

The rearrangement joins TRBV19 to TRBJ2-5; D perhaps matches TRBD2 (6 bases). Trimming removed 1 base from V and 5 bases from J, with 14 bases in between. This CDR3 comprises 15 residues. Germline values: CDR1 LNHDA, CDR2 SQIVND (reference sequence). The CDR3 sequence: CASSIVSGRSETQYF. CDR3 DNA sequence: TGTGCCAGTAGTATAGTATCCGGGAGAAGTGAGACCCAGTACTTC.

The chain links TRBV7-9 to TRBJ1-2; possible D gene TRBD1, 5 bases. From germline, CDR1 is SEHNR and CDR2 FQNEAQ (reference sequence). With 0 bases removed from V and 6 bases from J, the gap between germline ends came to 14 bases. The CDR3 runs 15 residues. The CDR3 coding sequence is TGTGCCAGCAGCTTAGCGGCAGGGCTCGTCGATGGCTACACCTTC. Protein product: CASSLAAGLVDGYTF. Together with reference TRBV7-9 and TRBJ1-2, the CDR3 gives the full variable domain: DTGVSQNPRHKITKRGQNVTFRCDPISEHNRLYWYRQTLGQGPEFLTYFQNEAQLEKSRLLSDRFSAERPKGSFSTLEIQRTEQGDSAMYLCASSLAAGLVDGYTFGSGTRLTVV.

This clonotype was picked up a small number of times. This sequence joins TRBV7-9 and TRBJ2-3, with D maybe TRBD2 (5 bases). Trimming removed 0 bases from V and 4 bases from J, with 8 bases in between. The CDR3 runs 14 residues. Per the germline V gene, CDR1 is SEHNR and CDR2 is FQNEAQ (reference sequence). The CDR3: CASSLAGEPDTQYF. As DNA, the CDR3 is TGTGCCAGCAGCTTAGCCGGGGAACCAGATACGCAGTATTTT.

This CDR3 reads CASNEQGYYEQYF. CDR3 bases: TGTGCCAGCAACGAACAGGGATACTACGAGCAGTACTTC. The chain is built from TRBV11-2 and TRBJ2-7; D might be TRBD1 (6 bases). Trimming cost V 7 bases and J 3 bases, with 13 bases left between them. CDR1 SGHAT and CDR2 FQNNGV come from the germline V gene. The CDR3 has 13 amino acids.

This clonotype occurred a few times. The chain uses TRBV6-6 and TRBJ1-1; D is perhaps TRBD1 (5 bases). Trimming removed 0 bases at V and 7 bases at J, with 12 bases between. The germline V gene has CDR1 MNHNY and CDR2 SVGAGI (reference sequence). This CDR3 region has 14 residues. The CDR3 DNA reads as TGTGCCAGCAGTTACTCTGGTGGGGCCGTTGAAGCTTTCTTT. Protein product: CASSYSGGAVEAFF.

This clonotype has more than one count but fewer than ten. The CDR3 sequence: CASSPTGWDTEAFF. The CDR3, as DNA: TGTGCCAGCTCACCGACAGGATGGGACACTGAAGCTTTCTTT. The chain couples TRBV18 to TRBJ1-1; weak D call: TRBD1 (6 bases). V lost 3 bases, J lost 3 bases, and 11 bases lay in between. The CDR3 loop spans 14 amino acids. Germline V CDR1 and CDR2: KGHSH, LQKENI.

This clonotype was seen repeatedly, ten times or more. The V gene is TRBV5-1, the J gene TRBJ1-1; D is possibly TRBD1 (5 bases). Germline V gene data show CDR1 as SGHRS and CDR2 as YFSETQ. Trimming pared 4 bases from V and 5 bases from J, leaving 15 bases between. This CDR3 has 14 residues. CDR3 region: CASSLGTKGTEAFF. The DNA of the CDR3 is TGCGCCAGCAGCCTAGGGACCAAAGGAACTGAAGCTTTCTTT.

V usage is TRBV5-1 and J usage is TRBJ1-1, with TRBD1 as a possible D gene (5 bases). The CDR3 has 16 residues. Germline CDR1 SGHRS, CDR2 YFSETQ. V was pared by 4 bases and J by 0 bases, with 16 bases between. CDR3 nucleotide sequence: TGCGCCAGCAGCCGCGGCCCCACAGGATTGAACACTGAAGCTTTCTTT. This gives the protein CASSRGPTGLNTEAFF.

The chain is built from TRBV7-2 and TRBJ1-2, with 7 bases aligning to TRBD1. Trimming removed 5 bases from V and 4 bases from J; junction bases left unmatched: 10. Germline CDR1 is SGHTA and CDR2 is FQGNSA. This CDR3 spans 15 amino acids. CDR3 region: CASSLRQGSGYGYTF. The CDR3 DNA reads TGTGCCAGCAGCCTCAGACAGGGATCGGGCTATGGCTACACCTTC. Complete variable domain (other parts from reference TRBV7-2 and TRBJ1-2): GAGVSQSPSNKVTEKGKDVELRCDPISGHTALYWYRQSLGQGLEFLIYFQGNSAPDKSGLPSDRFSAERTGGSVSTLTIQRTQQEDSAVYLCASSLRQGSGYGYTFGSGTRLTVV.

The count of this clonotype is one. V usage is TRBV13 and J usage is TRBJ2-7; 11 bases map to TRBD2. The CDR3 length is 16 residues. V shed 4 bases and J 2 bases; nucleotides not matched to a gene: 7. CDR1 PRHDT and CDR2 FYEKMQ come from the germline V gene (reference sequence). The CDR3 nucleotides are TGTGCCAGCAGCTCGACTAGCGGGAAGAATCCCTACGAGCAGTACTTC. This gives the protein CASSSTSGKNPYEQYF.

This clonotype was seen many times. V usage is TRBV9 and J usage is TRBJ2-2; TRBD1 or TRBD2 may be the D gene (6 bases each). The CDR3 covers 14 residues. In germline, CDR1 is SGDLS, CDR2 YYNGEE. V lost 7 bases, J lost 7 bases, and 17 bases lay in between. DNA of the CDR3: TGTGCCAGCTCTGGGGGGCCGCTTAGCGGGGAGCTGTTTTTT. Amino acids: CASSGGPLSGELFF.

Ten or more counts support this clonotype. J is TRBJ1-1 and V is TRBV7-2; TRBD1 is a possible D gene (6 bases). Looked up from germline, CDR1 is SGHTA and CDR2 is FQGNSA. The CDR3 extends over 15 amino acids. Trimming shortened V by 5 bases and J by 1 base, and 14 bases separated the two germline ends. CDR3 region: CASSTQDRRNTEAFF. The CDR3 DNA is TGTGCCAGCAGCACCCAGGACAGAAGGAACACTGAAGCTTTCTTT.